This is a list of T cell receptor beta chains from one sample in a study of blood T cell repertoires in COVID-19. TCRdb's table, derived via immunoSEQ multiplex PCR, lists solely in-frame clones and lacks some. In the table there are 390,000 or so clones, about four fifths of which are singletons. The sample was PBMCs or T cells enriched from blood (not recorded which). All receptors come from a woman in her fifties or sixties who had recovered from COVID-19. Both conserved end residues are part of each CDR3. A D gene is named only where the DNA matches it firmly. Where a row states a size, it is once, few, many or the class of an expanded clone; other rows omit it.

cdr3_nt,cdr3_aa,j_call,clone_size,cdr3_length,v_call,d_call
TGCAGCGTTGGAGGGGGCAATCGGTACACTGAAGCTTTCTTT,CSVGGGNRYTEAFF,TRBJ1-1,NA,14,TRBV29-1,TRBD1
TGTGCCAGCAGTCGACAGGGTGACTATGGCTACACCTTC,CASSRQGDYGYTF,TRBJ1-2,once,13,TRBV27,TRBD1
TGTGCCAGCAGCAACGGGCAGGGCTCTGGAAACACCATATATTTT,CASSNGQGSGNTIYF,TRBJ1-3,few,15,TRBV21-1,NA
TGTGCCAGCAGAGAGGGACTGACCGTGGGGAAAGCTTTCTTT,CASREGLTVGKAFF,TRBJ1-1,once,14,TRBV25-1,NA
TGTGCCAGCAGTGACGAGGGCCCGATGAACACTGAAGCTTTCTTT,CASSDEGPMNTEAFF,TRBJ1-1,NA,15,TRBV2,NA
TGTGCCAGCAGGGGGACAGGCCGAAACTATGGCTACACCTTC,CASRGTGRNYGYTF,TRBJ1-2,NA,14,TRBV9,TRBD1
TGTGCCAGCAGCCGCCGTGGGGCGATGAACACTGAAGCTTTCTTT,CASSRRGAMNTEAFF,TRBJ1-1,NA,15,TRBV11-3,NA
TGTGCCAGCAGCGCCCACAGGGAGAGTGAAGCTTTCTTT,CASSAHRESEAFF,TRBJ1-1,NA,13,TRBV7-3,NA
TGTGCCAGCAGCCCGGGACAGGGGGCGCCTAATATGGTCGAGCAGTACTTC,CASSPGQGAPNMVEQYF,TRBJ2-7,NA,17,TRBV5-4,TRBD1
TGCGCCAGCAGCCCGGGGGACCGGGTTAATGAAAAACTGTTTTTT,CASSPGDRVNEKLFF,TRBJ1-4,NA,15,TRBV5-1,NA
TGCGCCAGCAGCTTGGCCCAGGTATCAAGCACAGATACGCAGTATTTT,CASSLAQVSSTDTQYF,TRBJ2-3,few,16,TRBV5-1,NA
TGTGCCAGCAGCTTAGCGCAGGGTAGGGGCTACACCTTC,CASSLAQGRGYTF,TRBJ1-2,NA,13,TRBV7-6,NA
TGTGCCAGCAGTCACATTAGCGGGAGGGCCCGGGAAGAGACCCAGTACTTC,CASSHISGRAREETQYF,TRBJ2-5,NA,17,TRBV6-6,TRBD2
TGTGCCAGCAGCCAGGGGACTAGCGGGAGTGGGGGCACAGATACGCAGTATTTT,CASSQGTSGSGGTDTQYF,TRBJ2-3,NA,18,TRBV4-2,TRBD2
TGCGCCAGCAGCACAGGGGCTCGAACTAATGAAAAACTGTTTTTT,CASSTGARTNEKLFF,TRBJ1-4,NA,15,TRBV5-1,TRBD1
TGTGCCAGCACCCGAACCGGAGGGGCGACGAGGAACACTGAAGCTTTCTTT,CASTRTGGATRNTEAFF,TRBJ1-1,once,17,TRBV27,NA
TGTGCCAGCATCAAGCTAGTAGGAGGGAATGAAAAACTGTTTTTT,CASIKLVGGNEKLFF,TRBJ1-4,NA,15,TRBV5-6,NA
TGTGCCAGCGGGCCCCCATACGAGCAGTACTTC,CASGPPYEQYF,TRBJ2-7,NA,11,TRBV3-1/TRBV3-2,NA
TGTGCCAGCAGCTTAGGACAGGGAATTAATGGTGAAAAACTGTTTTTT,CASSLGQGINGEKLFF,TRBJ1-4,NA,16,TRBV5-4,TRBD1
TGTGCCAGCTCACTCGGGTACCGACAGGTAATCACTGAAGCTTTCTTT,CASSLGYRQVITEAFF,TRBJ1-1,NA,16,TRBV18,NA
TGTGCCAGCAGCTTTGCTTTGCGTTATGGCTACACCTTC,CASSFALRYGYTF,TRBJ1-2,few,13,TRBV7-9,NA
TGTGCCAGCGAGTCCAGGGAGGTGGGCTACACCTTC,CASESREVGYTF,TRBJ1-2,NA,12,TRBV3-1/TRBV3-2,NA
TGTGCCAGCAGCGGCGGACTAGTCAACAAAGAGACCCAGTACTTC,CASSGGLVNKETQYF,TRBJ2-5,NA,15,TRBV9,TRBD2
TGTGCCAGCAGTTACCTACCGACAGCCTTCTCTGGGGCCAACGTCCTGACTTTC,CASSYLPTAFSGANVLTF,TRBJ2-6,NA,18,TRBV6-2/TRBV6-3,NA
TGCGCCAGCAGTCAATCCGTGGGGCAGCTCATGAACACTGAAGCTTTCTTT,CASSQSVGQLMNTEAFF,TRBJ1-1,NA,17,TRBV23-1,NA
TGTGCCAGCAGCCCCTGGGGACAGGTAAACTATGGCTACACCTTC,CASSPWGQVNYGYTF,TRBJ1-2,NA,15,TRBV7-9,TRBD1
TGTGCCAGCAGTGAGGAGGGGAGCTCCTATAATTCACCCCTCCACTTT,CASSEEGSSYNSPLHF,TRBJ1-6,NA,16,TRBV6-4,NA
TGTGCCAGCAGCCACACCCGAAACTATGGCTACACCTTC,CASSHTRNYGYTF,TRBJ1-2,NA,13,TRBV27,NA
TGTGCCAGCAAACAGGGCGGTCGAACTGAAGCTTTCTTT,CASKQGGRTEAFF,TRBJ1-1,NA,13,TRBV6-5,NA
TGTGCCAGCAGCTTTGGGCGGGAGGGATCCCACGAGCAGTACTTC,CASSFGREGSHEQYF,TRBJ2-7,NA,15,TRBV11-3,TRBD2
TGTGCCAGTAAAAGGGGAATGAACACTGAAGCTTTCTTT,CASKRGMNTEAFF,TRBJ1-1,NA,13,TRBV19,NA
TGTGCCAGCAGTTCAGGGGGCCCCTATGGCTACACCTTC,CASSSGGPYGYTF,TRBJ1-2,NA,13,TRBV27,TRBD1
TGTGCCAGCAGCCCCACAGGGTATAGCAATCAGCCCCAGCATTTT,CASSPTGYSNQPQHF,TRBJ1-5,NA,15,TRBV27,NA
TGTGCCAGCTCACCTCAGGGACAGGGCCCTTCGGGTGGCTACACCTTC,CASSPQGQGPSGGYTF,TRBJ1-2,NA,16,TRBV18,TRBD1